What follows are 20 T cell receptor beta chains derived from one specimen sequenced in a study of cytomegalovirus exposure and HLA in healthy donors. A multiplex PCR was run with 60 Vbeta primers and 13 Jbeta primers. Clones were sequenced by immunoSEQ multiplex PCR, and TCRdb holds only the in-frame ones, with some missing. The sample shows approximately 150,000 clones, around 85% of them seen only once. Sequenced: PBMCs. The receptor set was obtained from a man between 40 and 49 years old in good health and CMV-seronegative.

On this clone itself: Germline and junction disagree at one end, which may indicate a read error. The V gene is TRBV5-6, the J gene TRBJ2-7; a possible D gene is TRBD1 (5 bases). CDR3 length: 13 amino acids. Per the germline V gene, CDR1 is SGHDT and CDR2 is YYEEEE. CDR3 bases: TGTGCCAGCAGCTTTGGTAGGGGCTACGGGCAGTACTTC. It yields the protein CASSFGRGYGQYF. The whole variable domain, remainder taken from reference TRBV5-6 and TRBJ2-7, is DAGVTQSPTHLIKTRGQQVTLRCSPKSGHDTVSWYQQALGQGPQFIFQYYEEEERQRGNFPDRFSGHQFPNYSSELNVNALLLGDSALYLCASSFGRGYGQYFGPGTRLTVT.

This chain links TRBV7-3 with TRBJ2-3; 8 bases map to TRBD2. V lost 5 bases and J lost 1; bases outside the gene matches: 5. The CDR3 is 15 residues long. Germline CDR1 is SGHTA and CDR2 is FQGTGA. The CDR3 loop is CASSPGRGGTDTQYF. Written as DNA, the CDR3 is TGTGCCAGCAGCCCGGGGCGGGGGGGCACAGATACGCAGTATTTT.

The genes are TRBV5-1 and TRBJ1-2; 9 bases are a match to TRBD1. This CDR3 has 14 amino acids. CDR1 is SGHRS, CDR2 YFSETQ, per germline. The V and J ends lost 3 bases and 1 base, in that order; junction bases with no gene match: 1. The CDR3 sequence: CASSWGQGNYGYTF. CDR3 coding DNA: TGCGCCAGCAGCTGGGGACAGGGTAACTATGGCTACACCTTC.

The J gene is TRBJ2-3, the V gene TRBV6-5; TRBD2 is a possible D gene (5 bases). Germline assignment: CDR1 MNHEY and CDR2 SVGAGI. V was pared by 6 bases and J by 6 bases, with 13 bases between. The CDR3 is made up of 13 amino acids. The CDR3 reads CASSTYGEDTQYF. DNA of the CDR3: TGTGCCAGCAGCACTTATGGGGAGGATACGCAGTATTTT.

The rearrangement joins TRBV7-9 to TRBJ2-1; the D gene is possibly TRBD1 (6 bases). Germline V gene data show CDR1 as SEHNR and CDR2 as FQNEAQ (reference sequence). This CDR3 spans 13 amino acids. V lost 5 bases and J 5 bases, leaving 10 bases between the germline ends. The CDR3 protein is CASSQAGDNEQFF. For the CDR3, the DNA is TGTGCCAGCAGCCAGGCAGGGGACAATGAGCAGTTCTTC.

V usage is TRBV7-9 and J usage is TRBJ2-7; D remains ambiguous. Germline V CDR1 and CDR2: SEHNR, FQNEAQ (reference sequence). The CDR3 has 14 residues. Trimming cost V 1 base and J 0 bases, with 7 bases left between them. The CDR3 DNA sequence: TGTGCCAGCAGCTTAGGTGCCTACTCCTACGAGCAGTACTTC. It yields the protein CASSLGAYSYEQYF.

The table lists this clone with a few counts. The genes are TRBV7-8 and TRBJ2-6, with D unresolved. Germline values: CDR1 SGHVS, CDR2 FQNEAQ. V was pared by 5 bases and J by 1 base, with 9 bases between. The CDR3 has 15 amino acids. CDR3 DNA sequence: TGTGCCAGCAGCCCCGGGTGGTCTGGGGCCAACGTCCTGACTTTC. This encodes CASSPGWSGANVLTF.

The V and J genes are TRBV7-2 and TRBJ2-2; TRBD1 matches 10 bases. With V trimmed by 5 bases and J by 4 bases, 4 bases remained unmatched. This CDR3 is 15 amino acids long. CDR1 and CDR2 (germline): SGHTA, FQGNSA. The CDR3 here is CASSLWTGGTGELFF. Here the CDR3 DNA reads TGTGCCAGCAGCCTCTGGACAGGGGGCACCGGGGAGCTGTTTTTT.

The rearrangement uses TRBV2 and TRBJ1-5; D is uncertain. Trimming took 6 bases from V and 1 from J, leaving 13 bases between them. This CDR3 has 15 amino acids. Germline V lookup: CDR1 SNHLY, CDR2 FYNNEI. CDR3 sequence (DNA): TGTGCCAGCAGGAAAGAGGGTCAGAGCAATCAGCCCCAGCATTTT. Amino acid sequence: CASRKEGQSNQPQHF.

The gene calls are TRBV11-2 and TRBJ1-1; 12 positions match TRBD1. With 5 bases clipped from V and 4 bases from J, the junction kept 11 bases outside the gene matches. Germline CDR1 is SGHAT and CDR2 is FQNNGV. The CDR3 consists of 17 residues. In nucleotides, the CDR3 is TGTGCCAGCAGCCGACTCGGGACAGGGGGCGGAGGCACTGAAGCTTTCTTT. This translates into CASSRLGTGGGGTEAFF.

V usage is TRBV10-3 and J usage is TRBJ1-1; D gene unclear. Germline V lookup: CDR1 ENHRY, CDR2 SYGVKD. The CDR3 extends over 11 amino acids. V was pared by 0 bases and J by 8 bases, with 4 bases between. The CDR3 nucleotides read TGTGCCATCAGTGAGTCCCGGGAAGCTTTCTTT. Translation gives CAISESREAFF.

V and J are TRBV5-6 and TRBJ2-2, with D possibly TRBD1 on 6 matching bases. With 6 bases removed from V and 0 bases from J, the gap between germline ends came to 18 bases. Germline V gene lookup returns CDR1 SGHDT and CDR2 YYEEEE. This CDR3 has 17 amino acids. The CDR3 protein is CASTAGVGGANTGELFF. The CDR3 DNA sequence: TGTGCCAGCACTGCCGGGGTTGGGGGCGCGAACACCGGGGAGCTGTTTTTT.

The chain joins TRBV19 to TRBJ1-5; TRBD1 might be the D (5 bases). The CDR3 consists of 15 residues. Germline CDR1 LNHDA, CDR2 SQIVND (reference sequence). Trimming took 7 bases from V and 3 from J, leaving 16 bases between them. The CDR3 protein is CASTQGAGINQPQHF. The CDR3 DNA sequence: TGTGCCAGTACGCAAGGGGCAGGTATCAATCAGCCCCAGCATTTT.

The chain employs TRBV27 and TRBJ2-7; TRBD1 aligns across 9 bases. Trimming removed 0 bases from V and 6 bases from J; junction bases left unmatched: 3. CDR3 length: 14 residues. Germline CDR1 and CDR2: MNHEY and SMNVEV (reference sequence). CDR3 nucleotide sequence: TGTGCCAGCAGTTTATCGAGGGACAGGGTCGAGCAGTACTTC. Translation: CASSLSRDRVEQYF.

The CDR3 nucleotides are TGTGCCAGCAGCTTAGCTTTCGGGGGTGGAAGTGAAAAACTGTTTTTT. Amino acids: CASSLAFGGGSEKLFF. This chain connects TRBV7-9 to TRBJ1-4; weak D call: TRBD1 (5 bases). CDR3 length: 16 residues. The germline CDR1 and CDR2 sequences are SEHNR and FQNEAQ (reference sequence). V was cut by 0 bases and J by 7 bases, with 15 bases left in between.

The chain links TRBV5-6 to TRBJ1-1; weak D call: TRBD1 (6 bases). The CDR3 covers 18 residues. CDR1 is SGHDT and CDR2 is YYEEEE in the germline V gene. The V and J ends lost 3 bases and 0 bases respectively, with 21 bases between them. The DNA for the CDR3 is TGTGCCAGCAGCTCCCCAGGGGACCTTACCCTCATGAACACTGAAGCTTTCTTT. This codes for CASSSPGDLTLMNTEAFF.

The chain uses TRBV11-2 and TRBJ2-7; 9 bases agree with TRBD1. This CDR3 spans 17 amino acids. Germline trimming cut 0 bases from V and 5 bases from J; bases unmatched to any gene: 11. Germline CDR1 reads SGHAT; CDR2 reads FQNNGV. The CDR3 coding sequence is TGTGCCAGCAGCTTAGACAGGGGGACAGGGAGTCCTCACGAGCAGTACTTC. It yields the protein CASSLDRGTGSPHEQYF.

The rearrangement links TRBV9 to TRBJ1-4; the match to TRBD1 covers 8 bases. The CDR3 has 14 residues. The germline V gene encodes CDR1 SGDLS and CDR2 YYNGEE. The J segment lost 9 bases and the V segment lost 0 bases, leaving 4 bases of the junction unmatched. CDR3 DNA: TGTGCCAGCAGCGTAGATTCAGGGGGCAAAAAACTGTTTTTT. It specifies CASSVDSGGKKLFF.

CDR3 region: CASSQATGSGELFF. The CDR3 DNA reads TGTGCCAGCAGCCAAGCTACAGGGTCCGGGGAGCTGTTTTTT. This chain connects TRBV4-2 to TRBJ2-2; perhaps TRBD1 as D (6 bases). CDR1 LGHNA and CDR2 YNFKEQ come from the germline V gene. V gave up 1 base and J gave up 6 bases, with 9 bases separating them. The CDR3 extends over 14 amino acids.

The chain is built from TRBV9 and TRBJ1-4; TRBD1 might be the D (5 bases). CDR3 length equals 15 residues. Germline CDR1 reads SGDLS; CDR2 reads YYNGEE. Trimming left V 0 bases short and J 4 bases short, with 10 bases between. CDR3 region: CASSVGGGSNEKLFF. The CDR3 region has the DNA TGTGCCAGCAGCGTAGGTGGGGGGAGTAATGAAAAACTGTTTTTT.